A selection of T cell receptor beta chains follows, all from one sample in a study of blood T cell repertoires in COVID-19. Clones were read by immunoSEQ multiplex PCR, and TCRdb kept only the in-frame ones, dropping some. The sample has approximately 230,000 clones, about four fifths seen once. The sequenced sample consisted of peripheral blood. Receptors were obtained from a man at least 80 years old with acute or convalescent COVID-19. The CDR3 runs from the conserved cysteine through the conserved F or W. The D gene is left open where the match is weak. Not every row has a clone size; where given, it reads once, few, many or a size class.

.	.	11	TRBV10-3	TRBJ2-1	CAIAGSSEQFF	TGTGCCATCGCGGGATCGAGTGAGCAGTTCTTC
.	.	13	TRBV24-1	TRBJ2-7	CATRRGWPYEQYF	TGTGCCACCAGAAGAGGGTGGCCCTACGAGCAGTACTTC
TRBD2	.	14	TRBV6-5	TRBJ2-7	CASSIAGGPYEQYF	TGTGCCAGCAGCATAGCGGGGGGGCCCTACGAGCAGTACTTC
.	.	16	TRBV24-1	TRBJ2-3	CATSERQATFVDTQYF	TGTGCCACCAGTGAGCGACAGGCGACATTTGTAGATACGCAGTATTTT
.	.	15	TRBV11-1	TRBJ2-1	CASSLEGSSYNEQFF	TGTGCCAGCAGCTTAGAAGGGAGCTCCTACAATGAGCAGTTCTTC
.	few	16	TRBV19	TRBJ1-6	CASSRPGGNYNSPLHF	TGTGCCAGTAGTCGGCCGGGGGGTAACTATAATTCACCCCTCCACTTT
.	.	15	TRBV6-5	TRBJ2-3	CASRSGLLAPDTQYF	TGTGCCAGCAGGTCGGGACTCCTAGCCCCAGATACGCAGTATTTT
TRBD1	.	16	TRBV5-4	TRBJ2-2	CASSYAGTGGTGELFF	TGTGCCAGCAGCTACGCCGGGACAGGGGGCACCGGGGAGCTGTTTTTT
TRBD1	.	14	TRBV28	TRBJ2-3	CASAGTGGADTQYF	TGTGCCAGCGCCGGGACAGGGGGCGCAGATACGCAGTATTTT
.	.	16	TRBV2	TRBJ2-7	CASSDVGVGGVLEQYF	TGTGCCAGCAGTGATGTAGGCGTAGGGGGGGTCCTGGAGCAGTACTTC
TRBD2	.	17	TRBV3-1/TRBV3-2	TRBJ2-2	CASSQFAGGPRTGELFF	TGTGCCAGCAGCCAATTTGCGGGAGGGCCTCGGACCGGGGAGCTGTTTTTT
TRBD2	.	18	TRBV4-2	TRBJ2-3	CASSQGTSESLSTDTQYF	TGTGCCAGCAGCCAAGGGACTAGCGAGAGTTTGAGCACAGATACGCAGTATTTT
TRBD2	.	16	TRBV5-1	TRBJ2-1	CASSLGGLAGPNEQFF	TGCGCCAGCAGCTTGGGGGGACTAGCGGGGCCGAATGAGCAGTTCTTC
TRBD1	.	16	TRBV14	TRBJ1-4	CASSLSSRGLIEKLFF	TGTGCCAGCAGCCTAAGTTCCAGGGGGCTTATCGAAAAACTGTTTTTT
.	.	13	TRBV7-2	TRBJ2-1	CASSLARVDEQFF	TGTGCCAGCAGCTTAGCCAGGGTCGATGAGCAGTTCTTC
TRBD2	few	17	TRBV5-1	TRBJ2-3	CASSPIGSGRARDTQYF	TGCGCCAGCAGCCCCATTGGGAGCGGGAGGGCCCGGGATACGCAGTATTTT
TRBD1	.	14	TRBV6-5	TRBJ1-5	CASSRTGFEQPQHF	TGTGCCAGCTCCAGGACAGGGTTCGAACAGCCCCAGCATTTT
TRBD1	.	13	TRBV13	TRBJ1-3	CASSRQGGNTIYF	TGTGCCAGCAGCCGACAGGGTGGAAACACCATATATTTT
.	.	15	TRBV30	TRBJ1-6	CAWSPLGGAESPLHF	TGTGCCTGGAGCCCCCTGGGGGGGGCAGAATCACCCCTCCACTTT
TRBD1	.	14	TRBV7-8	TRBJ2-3	CASSETGGPDTQYF	TGTGCCAGCAGCGAGACAGGGGGCCCAGATACGCAGTATTTT
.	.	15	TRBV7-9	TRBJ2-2	CASSLSATNTGELFF	TGTGCCAGCAGCTTGAGCGCTACGAACACCGGGGAGCTGTTTTTT
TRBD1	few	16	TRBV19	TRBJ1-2	CASSKPQGARDYGYTF	TGTGCCAGTAGTAAGCCTCAGGGGGCCCGAGACTATGGCTACACCTTC
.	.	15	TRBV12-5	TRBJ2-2	CASAEGWGGTGELFF	TGTGCTAGTGCCGAAGGGTGGGGAGGCACCGGGGAGCTGTTTTTT
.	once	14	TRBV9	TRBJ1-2	CASSPDWGGDGYTF	TGTGCCAGCAGCCCAGATTGGGGGGGCGATGGCTACACCTTC
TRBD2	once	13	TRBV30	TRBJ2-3	CAWSGLAGDTQYF	TGTGCCTGGAGTGGACTAGCGGGAGACACGCAGTATTTT